Listed below are T cell receptor beta chains from one sample, sequenced in a study of CD8+CD57+ T cells in acquired aplastic anemia. TCRdb called the reads again in MiXCR, with one record for every CDR3 protein. The sample gives 150,000 or so distinct CDR3 sequences, 40% to 50% of which show up once; about 1.2% is in the top ten. The sample taken for sequencing was sorted CD4+, CD8+, or CD8+CD57+ T cells (not recorded which) from PBMCs. Receptors were obtained from a human donor with aplastic anemia. CDR3s include the opening cysteine and the closing phenylalanine or tryptophan. The D gene is left open where the match is weak. Where a row states a size, it is once, few, many or the class of an expanded clone; other rows omit it.

15	TRBJ1-2	TRBV6-2/TRBV6-3	TRBD1	many	CASSYGRTGLFGYTF	TGTGCCAGCAGTTACGGCAGGACAGGGCTGTTTGGCTACACCTTC
18	TRBJ2-3	TRBV29-1	TRBD2	many	CSVEVWRPGLVGADTQYF	TGCAGCGTTGAAGTATGGCGGCCGGGACTAGTGGGGGCAGACACGCAGTATTTT
13	TRBJ1-2	TRBV7-2	TRBD1	many	CASSRRQGVGYTF	TGTGCCAGCAGCCGACGACAGGGGGTTGGCTACACCTTC
18	TRBJ1-4	TRBV12-5	-	-	CASGSETAIGWGNEKLFF	TGTGCTAGTGGTTCCGAAACCGCAATAGGGTGGGGGAATGAAAAACTGTTTTTT
16	TRBJ2-1	TRBV6-1	-	-	CASRKGQNGPYNEQFF	TGTGCCAGCAGGAAGGGTCAGAACGGGCCCTACAATGAGCAGTTCTTC
14	TRBJ2-7	TRBV10-3	-	-	CAISESGGSYEQYF	TGTGCCATCAGTGAGTCCGGTGGCTCCTACGAGCAGTACTTC
14	TRBJ2-7	TRBV29-1	TRBD1	-	CSATRGGAAYEQYF	TGCAGCGCTACGAGAGGGGGCGCAGCCTACGAGCAGTACTTC
13	TRBJ1-1	TRBV6-1	TRBD1	many	CASVRGLGTEAFF	TGTGCCAGTGTCAGGGGGCTGGGCACTGAAGCTTTCTTT
12	TRBJ2-1	TRBV3-1	-	many	CASGSLDNEQFF	TGTGCCAGCGGCTCCCTAGACAATGAGCAGTTCTTC
15	TRBJ1-2	TRBV19	-	many	CASSTRAQVRFGYTF	TGTGCCAGTAGTACCCGGGCCCAGGTCCGGTTTGGCTACACCTTC
15	TRBJ1-3	TRBV3-1	-	-	CASSQQVNSGNTIYF	TGTGCCAGCAGCCAACAGGTTAACTCTGGAAACACCATATATTTT
13	TRBJ1-2	TRBV20-1	TRBD1	many	CSAPDRGNYGYTF	TGCAGTGCCCCTGACAGGGGTAACTATGGCTACACCTTC
14	TRBJ2-7	TRBV11-2	-	-	CASSLGFTSYEQYF	TGTGCCAGCAGCTTAGGGTTTACCTCCTACGAGCAGTACTTC
14	TRBJ1-6	TRBV12-3/TRBV12-4	-	-	CASSFGRSNSPLHF	TGTGCCAGCAGTTTCGGACGGTCTAATTCACCCCTCCACTTT
14	TRBJ1-1	TRBV11-2	-	-	CASSSGAGRSEAFF	TGTGCCAGCAGCTCCGGGGCGGGCAGATCCGAAGCTTTCTTT
14	TRBJ1-6	TRBV20-1	-	many	CSVMISSYNSPLHF	TGCAGTGTGATGATCAGCTCCTATAATTCACCCCTCCACTTT
13	TRBJ1-1	TRBV19	-	many	CASSIGRFTEAFF	TGTGCCAGTAGTATTGGGAGGTTCACTGAAGCTTTCTTT
14	TRBJ2-3	TRBV24-1	-	once	CATSEEGSTDTQYF	TGTGCCACCAGTGAGGAGGGCTCCACAGATACGCAGTATTTT
19	TRBJ2-7	TRBV6-1	-	-	CASSEAHVVTVSPSYEQYF	TGTGCCAGCAGTGAAGCTCATGTAGTGACAGTATCCCCCTCCTACGAGCAGTACTTC
16	TRBJ2-1	TRBV19	-	many	CASSKWGRTSYNEQFF	TGTGCCAGTAGTAAGTGGGGCCGGACGTCCTACAATGAGCAGTTCTTC
15	TRBJ1-2	TRBV5-6	TRBD1	many	CASSLVGTGGYGYTF	TGTGCCAGCAGCTTGGTGGGGACAGGGGGGTATGGCTACACCTTC
13	TRBJ1-5	TRBV6-1	-	many	CASSRHINQPQHF	TGTGCCAGCAGCCGACATATCAATCAGCCCCAGCATTTT
14	TRBJ2-7	TRBV5-1	-	-	CASSLKKGNYEQYF	TGCGCCAGCAGCTTGAAAAAGGGAAACTACGAGCAGTACTTC